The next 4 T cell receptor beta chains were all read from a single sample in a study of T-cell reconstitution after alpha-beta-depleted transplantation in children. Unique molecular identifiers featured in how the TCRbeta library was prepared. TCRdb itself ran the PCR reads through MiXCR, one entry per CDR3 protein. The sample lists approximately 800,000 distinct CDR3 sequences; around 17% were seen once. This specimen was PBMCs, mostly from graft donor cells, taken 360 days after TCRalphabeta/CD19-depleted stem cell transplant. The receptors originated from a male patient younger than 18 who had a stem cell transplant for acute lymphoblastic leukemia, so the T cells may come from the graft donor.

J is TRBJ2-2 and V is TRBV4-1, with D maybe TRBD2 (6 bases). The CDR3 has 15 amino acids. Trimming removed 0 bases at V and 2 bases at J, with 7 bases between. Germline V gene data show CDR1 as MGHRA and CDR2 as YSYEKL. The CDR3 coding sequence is TGCGCCAGCAGCCAAGAGGGGGGAAACACCGGGGAGCTGTTTTTT. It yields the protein CASSQEGGNTGELFF.

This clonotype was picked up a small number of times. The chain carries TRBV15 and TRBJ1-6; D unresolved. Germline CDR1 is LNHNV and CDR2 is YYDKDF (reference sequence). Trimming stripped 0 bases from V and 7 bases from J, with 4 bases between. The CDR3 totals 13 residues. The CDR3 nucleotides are TGTGCCACCAGCAGAGAAAGGAATTCACCCCTCCACTTT. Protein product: CATSRERNSPLHF.

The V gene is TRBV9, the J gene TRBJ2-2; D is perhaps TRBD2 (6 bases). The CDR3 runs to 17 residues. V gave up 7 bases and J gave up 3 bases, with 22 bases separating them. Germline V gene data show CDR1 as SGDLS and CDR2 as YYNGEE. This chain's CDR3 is CASCPRLLATDTGELFF. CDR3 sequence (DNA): TGTGCCAGCTGTCCCCGACTTCTAGCGACGGACACCGGGGAGCTGTTTTTT.

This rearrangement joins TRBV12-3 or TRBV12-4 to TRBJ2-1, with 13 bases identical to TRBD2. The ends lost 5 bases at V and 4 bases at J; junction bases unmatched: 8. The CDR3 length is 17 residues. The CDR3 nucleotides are TGTGCCAGCAGTCCAAGGACTAGCGGGAGATATTACAATGAGCAGTTCTTC. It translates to CASSPRTSGRYYNEQFF.